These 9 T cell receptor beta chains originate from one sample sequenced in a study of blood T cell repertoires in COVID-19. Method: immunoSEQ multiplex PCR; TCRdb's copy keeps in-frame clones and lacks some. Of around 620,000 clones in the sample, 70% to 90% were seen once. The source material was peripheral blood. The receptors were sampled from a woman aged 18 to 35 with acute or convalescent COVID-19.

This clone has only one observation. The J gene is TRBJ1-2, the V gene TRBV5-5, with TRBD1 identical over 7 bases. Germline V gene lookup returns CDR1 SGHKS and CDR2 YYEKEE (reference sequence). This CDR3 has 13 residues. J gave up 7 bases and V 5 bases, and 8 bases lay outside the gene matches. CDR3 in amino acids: CASRVGGGGGYTF. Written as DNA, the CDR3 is TGTGCCAGCAGGGTAGGAGGGGGCGGTGGCTACACCTTC.

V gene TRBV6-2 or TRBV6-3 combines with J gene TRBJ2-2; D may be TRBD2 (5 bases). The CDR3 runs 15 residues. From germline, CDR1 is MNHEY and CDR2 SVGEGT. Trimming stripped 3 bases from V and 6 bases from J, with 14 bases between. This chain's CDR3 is CASSYVDLTSGELFF. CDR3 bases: TGTGCCAGCAGTTATGTGGACTTAACCTCCGGGGAGCTGTTTTTT.

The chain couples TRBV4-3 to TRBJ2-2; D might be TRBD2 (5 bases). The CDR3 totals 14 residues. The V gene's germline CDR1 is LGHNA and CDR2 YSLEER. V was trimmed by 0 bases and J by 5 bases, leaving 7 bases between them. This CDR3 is CASSQDPGTGELFF. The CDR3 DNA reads TGCGCCAGCAGCCAAGATCCGGGGACCGGGGAGCTGTTTTTT.

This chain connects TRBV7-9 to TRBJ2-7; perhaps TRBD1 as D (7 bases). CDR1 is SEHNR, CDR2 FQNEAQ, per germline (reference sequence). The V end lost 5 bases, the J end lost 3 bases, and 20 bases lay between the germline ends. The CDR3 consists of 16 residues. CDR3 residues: CASSPQGGDRIYEQYF. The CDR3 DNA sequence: TGTGCCAGCAGCCCTCAGGGGGGCGACCGAATCTACGAGCAGTACTTC.

For the CDR3, the DNA is TGTGCCAGCAGATCAGCCGGGACTGCCTACAATGAGCAGTTCTTC. Translated, it gives CASRSAGTAYNEQFF. The V gene is TRBV6-5, the J gene TRBJ2-1, with D possibly matching TRBD2 (6 bases). CDR1 and CDR2 (germline): MNHEY, SVGAGI. With 6 bases removed from V and 2 bases from J, the gap between germline ends came to 14 bases. This CDR3 spans 15 amino acids.

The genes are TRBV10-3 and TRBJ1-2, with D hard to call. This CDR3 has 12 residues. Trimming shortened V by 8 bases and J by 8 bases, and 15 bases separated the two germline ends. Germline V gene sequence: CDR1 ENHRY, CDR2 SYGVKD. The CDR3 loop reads CAIGHSGKGYTF. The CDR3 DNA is TGTGCCATCGGTCATTCCGGGAAAGGCTACACCTTC.

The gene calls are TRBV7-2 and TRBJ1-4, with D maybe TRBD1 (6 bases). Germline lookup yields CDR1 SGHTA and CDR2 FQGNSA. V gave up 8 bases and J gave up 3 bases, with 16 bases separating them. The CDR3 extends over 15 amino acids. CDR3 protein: CASGYTGSPNEKLFF. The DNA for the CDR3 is TGTGCCAGCGGATACACAGGGTCCCCTAATGAAAAACTGTTTTTT.

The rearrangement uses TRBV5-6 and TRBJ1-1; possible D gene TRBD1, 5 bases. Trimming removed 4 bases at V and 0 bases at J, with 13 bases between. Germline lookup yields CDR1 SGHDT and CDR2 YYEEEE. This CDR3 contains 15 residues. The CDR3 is CASSPDGGMNTEAFF. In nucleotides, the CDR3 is TGTGCCAGCAGCCCCGACGGGGGGATGAACACTGAAGCTTTCTTT.

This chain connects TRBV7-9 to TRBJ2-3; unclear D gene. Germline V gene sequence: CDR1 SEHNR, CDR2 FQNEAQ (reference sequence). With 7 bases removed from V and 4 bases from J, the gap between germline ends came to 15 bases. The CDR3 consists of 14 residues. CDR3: CASIKGSPPDTQYF. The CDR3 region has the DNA TGTGCCAGCATCAAGGGCTCCCCGCCAGATACGCAGTATTTT.